This T cell receptor (beta chain) was retrieved from a study of T cell responses to AZD1222 COVID-19 vaccine. About this clone itself: Its antigen is unknown.

The CDR3 loop spans 13 amino acids. V shed 4 bases, J shed 5 bases, and the junction held 1 base outside the gene matches. Profiled with immunoSEQ multiplex PCR; TCRdb holds only in-frame clones, not every one. The sample includes 150,000 to 200,000 clones, approximately 92% of them seen just once. Notes on the study in general: Dominant at 160-218 and 743-854, vaccine-associated CD4 TCRs also spanned spike. Close to half of spike-specific TCRs reportedly recognize unmutated variant regions. The donor group comprised mostly white British people and more females; the analysis possibly underestimated clonal diversity.

The sequence derives from an adult in good health. The V and J genes are TRBV12-3 or TRBV12-4 and TRBJ1-5; 8 bases are a match to TRBD1. Sample: peripheral blood, taken on day 0 of AZD1222 vaccination. As DNA, the CDR3 is TGTGCCAGCAGTTCGGACAGGGATCAGCCCCAGCATTTT. This encodes CASSSDRDQPQHF.